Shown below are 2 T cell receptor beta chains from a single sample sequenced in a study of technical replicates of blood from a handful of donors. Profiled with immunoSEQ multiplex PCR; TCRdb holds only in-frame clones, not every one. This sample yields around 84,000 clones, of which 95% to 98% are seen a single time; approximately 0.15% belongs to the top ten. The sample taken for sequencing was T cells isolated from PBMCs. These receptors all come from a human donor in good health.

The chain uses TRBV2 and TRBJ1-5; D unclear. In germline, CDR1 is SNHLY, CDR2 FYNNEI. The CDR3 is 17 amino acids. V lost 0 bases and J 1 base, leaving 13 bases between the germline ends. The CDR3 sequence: CASSEALRVTSNQPQHF. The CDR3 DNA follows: TGTGCCAGCAGTGAAGCGCTTCGGGTTACCAGCAATCAGCCCCAGCATTTT.

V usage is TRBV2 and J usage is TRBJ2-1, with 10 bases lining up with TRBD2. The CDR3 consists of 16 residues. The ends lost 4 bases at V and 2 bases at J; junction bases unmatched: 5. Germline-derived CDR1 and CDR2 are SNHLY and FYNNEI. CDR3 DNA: TGTGCCAGCAGTGGAATAGGACTAGCGGCCTACAATGAGCAGTTCTTC. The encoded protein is CASSGIGLAAYNEQFF. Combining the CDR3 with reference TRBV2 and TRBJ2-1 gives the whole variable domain EPEVTQTPSHQVTQMGQEVILRCVPISNHLYFYWYRQILGQKVEFLVSFYNNEISEKSEIFDDQFSVERPDGSNFTLKIRSTKLEDSAMYFCASSGIGLAAYNEQFFGPGTRLTVL.